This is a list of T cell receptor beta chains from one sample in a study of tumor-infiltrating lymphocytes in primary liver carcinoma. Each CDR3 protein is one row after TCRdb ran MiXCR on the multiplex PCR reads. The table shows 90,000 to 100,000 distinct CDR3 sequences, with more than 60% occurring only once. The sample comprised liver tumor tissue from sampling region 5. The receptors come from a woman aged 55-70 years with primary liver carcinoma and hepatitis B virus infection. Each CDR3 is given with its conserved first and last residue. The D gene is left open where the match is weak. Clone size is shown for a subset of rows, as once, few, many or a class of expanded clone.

CDR3: CASSLAGGGETQYF; DNA: TGTGCCAGCAGCTTAGCGGGAGGAGGGGAGACCCAGTACTTC; length: 14; size: medium-sized; V: TRBV11-2; D: TRBD2; J: TRBJ2-5
CDR3: CASSPPGAGGDTIYF; DNA: TGTGCCAGCAGTCCTCCAGGGGCTGGTGGGGACACCATATATTTT; length: 15; size: few; V: TRBV28; D: .; J: TRBJ1-3
CDR3: CASSTDRRNGYTF; DNA: TGTGCCAGTAGTACAGACAGGCGAAATGGCTACACCTTC; length: 13; size: .; V: TRBV19; D: .; J: TRBJ1-2
CDR3: CSVIAREGNTIYF; DNA: TGCAGCGTTATTGCCAGGGAAGGAAACACCATATATTTT; length: 13; size: once; V: TRBV29-1; D: .; J: TRBJ1-3
CDR3: CASNLGLPTDTQYF; DNA: TGTGCTAGTAACCTGGGTCTGCCCACAGATACGCAGTATTTT; length: 14; size: .; V: TRBV11-2; D: .; J: TRBJ2-3
CDR3: CATSGTSGELNSGELFF; DNA: TGTGCCACCTCCGGGACTAGCGGGGAACTGAACAGCGGGGAGCTGTTTTTT; length: 17; size: .; V: TRBV24-1; D: TRBD2; J: TRBJ2-2
CDR3: CASSYGRGHQPQHF; DNA: TGTGCCAGCAGTTATGGTCGGGGGCATCAGCCCCAGCATTTT; length: 14; size: .; V: TRBV28; D: .; J: TRBJ1-5
CDR3: CASSLPGQGGIGELFF; DNA: TGTGCTAGCAGCTTACCCGGACAGGGGGGTATCGGGGAGCTGTTTTTT; length: 16; size: .; V: TRBV11-2; D: TRBD1; J: TRBJ2-2
CDR3: CAISESTWLSTDTQYF; DNA: TGTGCCATCAGTGAGTCGACTTGGCTGAGTACAGATACGCAGTATTTT; length: 16; size: once; V: TRBV10-3; D: .; J: TRBJ2-3
CDR3: CASSLTIGSEEYF; DNA: TGTGCCAGCAGCTTAACTATCGGGAGCGAGGAGTATTTC; length: 13; size: .; V: TRBV11-2; D: .; J: TRBJ2-7
CDR3: CASSLGRLVGNTRELFF; DNA: TGTGCCAGCAGCCTAGGCAGGCTAGTGGGAAACACCCGGGAGCTGTTTTTT; length: 17; size: .; V: TRBV11-3; D: .; J: TRBJ2-2
CDR3: CASSLGVSPQVDTKYF; DNA: TGTGCCAGTAGTTTAGGAGTCTCCCCACAGGTTGATACGAAGTATTTT; length: 16; size: .; V: TRBV12-3/TRBV12-4; D: .; J: TRBJ2-3
CDR3: CARSEVPGLAGATYEQYF; DNA: TGTGCCCGGAGTGAAGTCCCGGGACTAGCGGGAGCCACCTACGAGCAGTACTTC; length: 18; size: once; V: TRBV30; D: TRBD2; J: TRBJ2-7
CDR3: CASKSGLVLSNELFF; DNA: TGTGCCAGCAAGTCGGGACTGGTATTATCCAATGAGCTGTTCTTC; length: 15; size: .; V: TRBV28; D: .; J: TRBJ2-1
CDR3: CASIATAEASYEQYF; DNA: TGTGCCAGCATTGCCACAGCTGAGGCCTCCTACGAGCAGTACTTC; length: 15; size: once; V: TRBV6-1; D: .; J: TRBJ2-7
CDR3: CASNLGGVDSPLHF; DNA: TGCGCCAGCAACTTGGGAGGGGTAGACTCACCCCTCCACTTT; length: 14; size: .; V: TRBV5-1; D: .; J: TRBJ1-6
CDR3: CATSGTSGELNTGELFF; DNA: TGTGCCACCTCCGGGACTAGCGGGGAACTGAACACCGGGGAGCTGTTTTTT; length: 17; size: .; V: TRBV24-1; D: TRBD2; J: TRBJ2-2
CDR3: CTWSAQMNTEAFF; DNA: TGTACCTGGAGTGCGCAAATGAACACTGAAGCTTTCTTT; length: 13; size: .; V: TRBV30; D: .; J: TRBJ1-1